The rows below give T cell receptor beta chains drawn from one sample of a study of blood T cell repertoires in COVID-19. Sequenced by immunoSEQ multiplex PCR; TCRdb stores in-frame clones only, minus some. The sample shows some 190,000 clones, 84% of them seen only once. Sequenced material: peripheral blood. All receptors derive from a woman between 65 and 79 years old with active or convalescent COVID-19. CDR3s include the opening cysteine and the closing phenylalanine or tryptophan. The order of the fields is CDR3 length, clone size, J gene, V gene, D gene, CDR3 protein, CDR3 DNA. The D gene is left open where the match is weak. Rows may omit the clone size; those that give it use once, few, many or a size class.

len: 16; abundance: .; j_gene: TRBJ2-2; v_gene: TRBV5-1; d_gene: TRBD1; CDR3aa: CASRPLNRGRREELFF; CDR3nt: TGCGCCAGCAGACCTCTCAACAGGGGGCGCAGAGAGGAGCTGTTTTTT
len: 15; abundance: once; j_gene: TRBJ2-7; v_gene: TRBV15; d_gene: TRBD1; CDR3aa: CATSREDRGFYEQYF; CDR3nt: TGTGCCACCAGCAGAGAAGACAGGGGGTTTTACGAGCAGTACTTC
len: 16; abundance: .; j_gene: TRBJ1-5; v_gene: TRBV28; d_gene: .; CDR3aa: CASKVWGGISNQPQHF; CDR3nt: TGTGCCAGCAAAGTTTGGGGGGGGATTAGCAATCAGCCCCAGCATTTT
len: 15; abundance: .; j_gene: TRBJ1-3; v_gene: TRBV19; d_gene: .; CDR3aa: CASRPDSISGNTIYF; CDR3nt: TGTGCCAGTAGACCTGACAGCATCTCTGGAAACACCATATATTTT
len: 14; abundance: .; j_gene: TRBJ1-1; v_gene: TRBV6-6; d_gene: .; CDR3aa: CASRDPGGYTEAFF; CDR3nt: TGTGCCAGCAGGGACCCGGGGGGATACACTGAAGCTTTCTTT
len: 15; abundance: .; j_gene: TRBJ1-5; v_gene: TRBV7-2; d_gene: .; CDR3aa: CASSWGAGGDQPQHF; CDR3nt: TGTGCCAGCAGCTGGGGCGCAGGCGGGGATCAGCCCCAGCATTTT
len: 13; abundance: few; j_gene: TRBJ1-1; v_gene: TRBV6-5; d_gene: .; CDR3aa: CASSGRGNTEAFF; CDR3nt: TGTGCCAGCAGCGGACGGGGGAACACTGAAGCTTTCTTT
len: 12; abundance: once; j_gene: TRBJ2-3; v_gene: TRBV5-1; d_gene: .; CDR3aa: CASSPSTDTQYF; CDR3nt: TGCGCCAGCAGCCCTAGCACAGATACGCAGTATTTT
len: 13; abundance: .; j_gene: TRBJ2-1; v_gene: TRBV29-1; d_gene: TRBD2; CDR3aa: CSARTSGRVEQFF; CDR3nt: TGCAGCGCCCGGACTAGCGGGAGAGTTGAGCAGTTCTTC
len: 16; abundance: .; j_gene: TRBJ2-2; v_gene: TRBV9; d_gene: TRBD1; CDR3aa: CASSPWTGPDTGELFF; CDR3nt: TGTGCCAGCAGCCCCTGGACAGGACCCGACACCGGGGAGCTGTTTTTT
len: 14; abundance: .; j_gene: TRBJ2-1; v_gene: TRBV30; d_gene: .; CDR3aa: CAWSRQVGTNEQFF; CDR3nt: TGTGCCTGGAGTCGACAGGTAGGCACGAATGAGCAGTTCTTC
len: 14; abundance: .; j_gene: TRBJ1-5; v_gene: TRBV24-1; d_gene: .; CDR3aa: CATSDFTTRQPQHF; CDR3nt: TGTGCCACCAGTGATTTCACTACAAGGCAGCCCCAGCATTTT
len: 15; abundance: .; j_gene: TRBJ2-3; v_gene: TRBV7-2; d_gene: .; CDR3aa: CASSFGTLYTDTQYF; CDR3nt: TGTGCCAGCAGCTTCGGGACTCTCTACACAGATACGCAGTATTTT
len: 14; abundance: .; j_gene: TRBJ2-7; v_gene: TRBV2; d_gene: .; CDR3aa: CASSITTGGYEQYF; CDR3nt: TGTGCCAGCAGTATAACTACCGGTGGGTACGAGCAGTACTTC
len: 15; abundance: .; j_gene: TRBJ1-1; v_gene: TRBV5-1; d_gene: .; CDR3aa: CASSLVGGWNTEAFF; CDR3nt: TGCGCCAGCAGCTTGGTCGGGGGGTGGAACACTGAAGCTTTCTTT
len: 15; abundance: .; j_gene: TRBJ2-2; v_gene: TRBV10-1; d_gene: TRBD2; CDR3aa: CASSEGGSGTGELFF; CDR3nt: TGCGCCAGCAGTGAGGGCGGGAGCGGGACCGGGGAGCTGTTTTTT
len: 19; abundance: .; j_gene: TRBJ1-6; v_gene: TRBV7-9; d_gene: TRBD1; CDR3aa: CASSFSGTGLKGGNSPLHF; CDR3nt: TGTGCCAGCAGCTTTTCCGGGACAGGGCTGAAAGGGGGAAATTCACCCCTCCACTTT
len: 15; abundance: .; j_gene: TRBJ1-4; v_gene: TRBV2; d_gene: TRBD1; CDR3aa: CASRGQGVSGEKLFF; CDR3nt: TGTGCCAGCAGGGGGCAGGGGGTTAGCGGTGAAAAACTGTTTTTT
len: 18; abundance: once; j_gene: TRBJ2-3; v_gene: TRBV7-8; d_gene: TRBD2; CDR3aa: CASSKRLAGGPSTDTQYF; CDR3nt: TGTGCCAGCAGCAAACGACTAGCGGGAGGACCTAGCACAGATACGCAGTATTTT
len: 13; abundance: .; j_gene: TRBJ2-7; v_gene: TRBV7-2; d_gene: TRBD1; CDR3aa: CASSFDRGGEQYF; CDR3nt: TGTGCCAGCAGCTTCGACAGGGGGGGCGAGCAGTACTTC
len: 18; abundance: .; j_gene: TRBJ2-1; v_gene: TRBV5-6; d_gene: TRBD1; CDR3aa: CASSLFRTGDGTYNEQFF; CDR3nt: TGTGCCAGCAGCTTATTCCGGACAGGGGATGGTACCTACAATGAGCAGTTCTTC
len: 16; abundance: .; j_gene: TRBJ2-1; v_gene: TRBV6-2/TRBV6-3; d_gene: TRBD2; CDR3aa: CASSTLTSGRGNEQFF; CDR3nt: TGTGCCAGCAGTACGTTGACTAGCGGGAGAGGCAATGAGCAGTTCTTC
len: 18; abundance: .; j_gene: TRBJ2-7; v_gene: TRBV6-1; d_gene: TRBD2; CDR3aa: CASSEEVVGAGGPREQYF; CDR3nt: TGTGCCAGCAGTGAAGAGGTGGTCGGAGCGGGAGGACCCCGGGAGCAGTACTTC
len: 12; abundance: .; j_gene: TRBJ2-7; v_gene: TRBV7-9; d_gene: .; CDR3aa: CASSQGKSEQYF; CDR3nt: TGTGCCAGCAGCCAGGGGAAATCCGAGCAGTACTTC
len: 14; abundance: .; j_gene: TRBJ1-1; v_gene: TRBV4-1; d_gene: .; CDR3aa: CASSLGRMNTEAFF; CDR3nt: TGCGCCAGCAGCCTGGGCAGGATGAACACTGAAGCTTTCTTT
len: 16; abundance: .; j_gene: TRBJ1-3; v_gene: TRBV7-6; d_gene: TRBD1; CDR3aa: CASSLRQGEAGNTIYF; CDR3nt: TGTGCCAGCAGCTTAAGACAGGGGGAGGCGGGAAACACCATATATTTT
len: 14; abundance: .; j_gene: TRBJ2-3; v_gene: TRBV19; d_gene: TRBD1; CDR3aa: CASRQGHGADTQYF; CDR3nt: TGTGCCAGTAGACAGGGGCATGGAGCAGATACGCAGTATTTT
len: 18; abundance: .; j_gene: TRBJ2-2; v_gene: TRBV19; d_gene: .; CDR3aa: CAKNPEDYFGWGTGELFF; CDR3nt: TGTGCCAAAAACCCCGAGGACTACTTCGGTTGGGGTACCGGGGAGCTGTTTTTT
len: 16; abundance: .; j_gene: TRBJ2-1; v_gene: TRBV7-2; d_gene: .; CDR3aa: CASTHLLGQPSNEQFF; CDR3nt: TGTGCCAGCACCCACCTACTGGGACAACCTTCTAATGAGCAGTTCTTC
len: 11; abundance: once; j_gene: TRBJ2-3; v_gene: TRBV11-2; d_gene: .; CDR3aa: CASILADTQYF; CDR3nt: TGTGCCAGCATCCTCGCAGATACGCAGTATTTT
len: 16; abundance: few; j_gene: TRBJ2-7; v_gene: TRBV5-1; d_gene: TRBD2; CDR3aa: CASSWGLLADYYEQYF; CDR3nt: TGCGCCAGCAGCTGGGGCCTACTAGCGGATTACTACGAGCAGTACTTC
len: 12; abundance: few; j_gene: TRBJ1-1; v_gene: TRBV2; d_gene: .; CDR3aa: CASSEVEREAFF; CDR3nt: TGTGCCAGCAGTGAAGTGGAGCGTGAAGCTTTCTTT
len: 14; abundance: .; j_gene: TRBJ2-7; v_gene: TRBV9; d_gene: .; CDR3aa: CASSVRTGTHEQYF; CDR3nt: TGTGCCAGCAGCGTACGAACAGGGACCCACGAGCAGTACTTC
len: 16; abundance: .; j_gene: TRBJ2-5; v_gene: TRBV30; d_gene: TRBD1; CDR3aa: CAWNLPGQGRVETQYF; CDR3nt: TGTGCCTGGAATCTACCGGGACAGGGTAGGGTAGAGACCCAGTACTTC
len: 15; abundance: .; j_gene: TRBJ2-5; v_gene: TRBV6-5; d_gene: TRBD2; CDR3aa: CASSYPSGRGETQYF; CDR3nt: TGTGCCAGCAGTTACCCTAGCGGGAGGGGGGAGACCCAGTACTTC
len: 14; abundance: .; j_gene: TRBJ2-1; v_gene: TRBV2; d_gene: .; CDR3aa: CASKDRGINNEQFF; CDR3nt: TGTGCCAGCAAAGACAGAGGAATTAACAATGAGCAGTTCTTC
len: 13; abundance: .; j_gene: TRBJ2-7; v_gene: TRBV18; d_gene: TRBD2; CDR3aa: CASSPTSVYEQYF; CDR3nt: TGTGCCAGCTCACCCACTAGCGTCTACGAGCAGTACTTC
len: 15; abundance: .; j_gene: TRBJ2-7; v_gene: TRBV5-6; d_gene: TRBD1; CDR3aa: CASSLEGTGSYEQYF; CDR3nt: TGTGCCAGCAGCTTGGAAGGGACAGGGTCCTACGAGCAGTACTTC
len: 12; abundance: .; j_gene: TRBJ1-1; v_gene: TRBV12-3/TRBV12-4; d_gene: .; CDR3aa: CASRSQVGSAFF; CDR3nt: TGTGCCAGCAGATCACAGGTAGGGTCAGCTTTCTTT
len: 16; abundance: .; j_gene: TRBJ1-2; v_gene: TRBV5-1; d_gene: TRBD1; CDR3aa: CASSSARTGGLTGQRF; CDR3nt: TGCGCCAGCAGCTCCGCCCGGACAGGGGGACTAACGGGCCAACGCTTC
len: 15; abundance: .; j_gene: TRBJ2-2; v_gene: TRBV12-5; d_gene: TRBD1; CDR3aa: CASGLRQGAFGELFF; CDR3nt: TGTGCTAGTGGTTTGCGACAGGGGGCTTTCGGGGAGCTGTTTTTT
len: 12; abundance: once; j_gene: TRBJ2-7; v_gene: TRBV2; d_gene: TRBD2; CDR3aa: CASTTSGHEQYF; CDR3nt: TGTGCCAGCACGACTAGCGGGCACGAGCAGTACTTC
len: 17; abundance: .; j_gene: TRBJ2-1; v_gene: TRBV24-1; d_gene: TRBD2; CDR3aa: CATSESPGTSVYNEQFF; CDR3nt: TGTGCCACCAGTGAATCACCCGGGACTAGCGTTTACAATGAGCAGTTCTTC
len: 14; abundance: few; j_gene: TRBJ1-2; v_gene: TRBV11-2; d_gene: .; CDR3aa: CASSLGGFSYGYTF; CDR3nt: TGTGCCAGCAGCTTAGGAGGGTTCTCCTATGGCTACACCTTC